Listed here is a single T cell receptor (beta chain). Its antigen is not known. The data derive from a study of T cells after posttransplantation cyclophosphamide. Sequencing was performed with immunoSEQ multiplex PCR; in TCRdb, only in-frame clones are kept and a portion is missing. The sample comprises 15,000 to 17,000 clones, almost 85% of which are singletons, and 5% rests with the top ten. Findings and limits, study-wide: Later blood repertoires were often dominated by clones from the donor CD8+ memory compartment. Blood and skin or GI T cell repertoires showed limited TRB overlap. After PTCy, TRB diversity resembled that of CNI/methotrexate controls.

Methotrexate plus calcineurin inhibitor accompanied controls' myeloablative marrow transplants; sampling was 1 year later. Between the trimmed V and J ends, which lost 2 bases and 5 bases, there was a span of 14 bases. CDR3 size: 15 residues. In germline, CDR1 is SGHNT, CDR2 YYREEE (reference sequence). The rearrangement uses TRBV5-4 and TRBJ1-5; D is possibly TRBD1 (5 bases). The TCR comes from a male patient younger than 30 who received an allogeneic stem cell transplant from a related donor, was CMV-positive, and had no GVHD. Some T cells may have originated in the graft donor. The source material was PBMCs, sampled 371 days after allogeneic stem cell transplant with calcineurin inhibitor and methotrexate. The CDR3 reads CASSFESRADQPQHF. Written as DNA, the CDR3 is TGTGCCAGCAGCTTCGAAAGCAGGGCGGATCAGCCCCAGCATTTT.